These 20 T cell receptor beta chains originate from one sample sequenced in a study of cytomegalovirus exposure and HLA in healthy donors (dated by TCRdb to 2017 to 2019). Receptor amplification or capture employed the immunoSEQ multiplex PCR assay. In TCRdb, the immuneACCESS table is reduced to in-frame sequences with V and J assigned. These tables do not hold every clone; where another copy was compared, an unresolved V gene accounts for under half, and the others remain unexplained. The sample table shows 250,000 to 350,000 clones, and around 90% are seen once. Jointly, the top ten make up about 0.96% of the sample. Sequenced material: PBMCs. Source of these receptors: a young man in good health and CMV-seronegative.

The chain recombines TRBV27 with TRBJ1-4; D is possibly TRBD1 (5 bases). Trimming left V 5 bases short and J 3 bases short, with 16 bases between. Germline CDR1 MNHEY, CDR2 SMNVEV (reference sequence). The length of the CDR3 is 16 residues. The CDR3 region is CASSPQEGKANEKLFF. The DNA for the CDR3 is TGTGCCAGCAGTCCCCAGGAGGGGAAGGCTAATGAAAAACTGTTTTTT.

V and J are TRBV2 and TRBJ1-5; unclear D gene. The CDR3 runs to 14 residues. V lost 4 bases, J lost 4 bases, and 11 bases lay in between. Germline CDR1 is SNHLY and CDR2 is FYNNEI. In nucleotides, the CDR3 is TGTGCCAGCAGTGCACGGTATACTAATCAGCCCCAGCATTTT. Its translation: CASSARYTNQPQHF.

The count of this clone is one. The rearrangement joins TRBV5-6 to TRBJ2-7; no clear D gene. This CDR3 comprises 12 residues. V lost 0 bases and J lost 8, with 9 bases in between. Looked up from germline, CDR1 is SGHDT and CDR2 is YYEEEE. The CDR3 sequence is CASSLGAYKQYF. The CDR3 nucleotides are TGTGCCAGCAGCTTGGGGGCTTACAAGCAGTACTTC.

The chain has TRBV9 and TRBJ1-1, with TRBD1 matching over 11 bases. Germline V gives CDR1 SGDLS, CDR2 YYNGEE. There are 17 residues in the CDR3. The ends lost 0 bases at V and 3 bases at J; junction bases unmatched: 7. CDR3 in amino acids: CASSVVGMGQGDTEAFF. The CDR3 DNA follows: TGTGCCAGCAGCGTAGTAGGGATGGGACAGGGGGACACTGAAGCTTTCTTT.

In this sample, this clone turned up once. V is TRBV9 and J is TRBJ1-1; 7 bases align to TRBD1. The V gene end was trimmed by 0 bases and the J gene end by 0 bases; junction bases not matched to a gene: 5. Germline CDR1 and CDR2: SGDLS and YYNGEE. The length of the CDR3 is 16 residues. The DNA of the CDR3 is TGTGCCAGCAGCGTAGGCCAGGGGGTAATGAACACTGAAGCTTTCTTT. The encoded protein is CASSVGQGVMNTEAFF.

V usage is TRBV2 and J usage is TRBJ1-1; TRBD1 aligns across 8 bases. Germline V gives CDR1 SNHLY, CDR2 FYNNEI. Trimming took 5 bases from V and 5 from J; bases not matched to a gene: 4. The CDR3 sequence is 13 residues long. The CDR3 bases are TGTGCCAGCAGTTCGGACAGGGTGACTGAAGCTTTCTTT. The encoded protein is CASSSDRVTEAFF.

This clone was detected only once. The V and J genes are TRBV7-2 and TRBJ2-7; TRBD2 might be the D (6 bases). The ends were cut back, 0 bases at V and 0 bases at J, with 9 bases in the middle. CDR3 length: 15 residues. Germline V lookup: CDR1 SGHTA, CDR2 FQGNSA. This CDR3 reads CASSLAAGRSYEQYF. The CDR3 DNA reads TGTGCCAGCAGCTTAGCTGCGGGGCGCTCCTACGAGCAGTACTTC. The complete variable domain, with remaining parts taken from reference TRBV7-2 and TRBJ2-7, reads GAGVSQSPSNKVTEKGKDVELRCDPISGHTALYWYRQSLGQGLEFLIYFQGNSAPDKSGLPSDRFSAERTGGSVSTLTIQRTQQEDSAVYLCASSLAAGRSYEQYFGPGTRLTVT.

The V gene is TRBV18, the J gene TRBJ2-7; 12 bases are a match to TRBD1. Trimming at V came to 5 bases and at J to 6 bases, leaving 2 bases not matched to a gene. Looked up from germline, CDR1 is KGHSH and CDR2 is LQKENI. The CDR3 totals 13 residues. Here the CDR3 reads CASSGDRGLEQYF. CDR3 bases: TGTGCCAGCTCAGGGGACAGGGGGCTCGAGCAGTACTTC.

The CDR3 here is CASSLGYFAWDTQYF. CDR3 bases: TGTGCCAGCAGCCTAGGCTATTTTGCATGGGATACGCAGTATTTT. This rearrangement joins TRBV5-8 to TRBJ2-3; no clear D. Trimming took 4 bases from V and 6 from J, leaving 18 bases between them. This CDR3 is 15 amino acids long. Per the germline V gene, CDR1 is SGHTS and CDR2 is YDEGEE. Variable domain in full (rest from reference TRBV5-8 and TRBJ2-3): EAGVTQSPTHLIKTRGQQATLRCSPISGHTSVYWYQQALGLGLQFLLWYDEGEERNRGNFPPRFSGRQFPNYSSELNVNALELEDSALYLCASSLGYFAWDTQYFGPGTRLTVL.

This clone was found once. V is TRBV19 and J is TRBJ2-1, with 11 bases identical to TRBD2. CDR1 LNHDA and CDR2 SQIVND come from the germline V gene (reference sequence). This CDR3 comprises 15 residues. With V trimmed by 6 bases and J by 8 bases, 9 bases remained unmatched. In nucleotides, the CDR3 is TGTGCCAGTAGATGGGCTAGCGGGGGGCTGTATGAGCAGTTCTTC. As protein: CASRWASGGLYEQFF.

The chain carries TRBV6-4 and TRBJ1-2; D gene unclear. V lost 4 bases, J lost 4 bases, and 16 bases lay in between. Germline V gene sequence: CDR1 MRHNA, CDR2 SNTAGT. The CDR3 loop spans 15 amino acids. The CDR3 reads CASSASTGSSYGYTF. As DNA, the CDR3 is TGTGCCAGCAGTGCATCCACCGGGAGCAGCTATGGCTACACCTTC.

The chain carries TRBV10-3 and TRBJ2-7; TRBD1 matches 7 bases. The CDR3 covers 11 residues. Germline V gene lookup returns CDR1 ENHRY and CDR2 SYGVKD. V shed 8 bases, J shed 2 bases, and the junction held 0 bases outside the gene matches. CDR3 sequence reads: CAIQGAYEQYF. DNA for the CDR3: TGTGCCATCCAGGGGGCCTACGAGCAGTACTTC.

The chain is built from TRBV13 and TRBJ1-2; tentatively, D is TRBD1 (6 bases). This CDR3 has 13 amino acids. Germline CDR1 PRHDT, CDR2 FYEKMQ (reference sequence). Trimming left V 3 bases short and J 6 bases short, with 11 bases between. The CDR3 DNA reads as TGTGCCAGCAGCTTTGGGGGGGCGGATGGCTACACCTTC. Amino acids: CASSFGGADGYTF.

The CDR3 DNA sequence: TGTGCCAGCAGTGGAACAGGCACCGGGGAGCTGTTTTTT. Its protein product is CASSGTGTGELFF. The V and J genes are TRBV9 and TRBJ2-2, with a possible D match to TRBD1 (5 bases). CDR3 length: 13 amino acids. Trimming shortened V by 5 bases and J by 4 bases, and 9 bases separated the two germline ends. Germline lookup yields CDR1 SGDLS and CDR2 YYNGEE.

The chain couples TRBV7-2 to TRBJ1-4; 9 bases align to TRBD1. V lost 0 bases, J lost 8 bases, and 4 bases stayed unmatched. The CDR3 has 15 residues. Looked up from germline, CDR1 is SGHTA and CDR2 is FQGNSA. The CDR3 region is CASSLAGQGGEKLFF. The CDR3 bases are TGTGCCAGCAGCTTAGCGGGACAGGGTGGGGAAAAACTGTTTTTT.

This rearrangement joins TRBV7-2 to TRBJ2-5; D perhaps matches TRBD2 (7 bases). Germline lookup yields CDR1 SGHTA and CDR2 FQGNSA. This CDR3 region has 14 residues. Trimming cost V 0 bases and J 6 bases, with 11 bases left between them. The CDR3 here is CASSLAGGQQTQYF. The DNA for the CDR3 is TGTGCCAGCAGCTTAGCGGGGGGGCAGCAGACCCAGTACTTC.

This chain connects TRBV9 to TRBJ2-2; TRBD2 matches 9 bases. The germline gives CDR1 SGDLS, CDR2 YYNGEE. This CDR3 is built from 15 residues. V dropped 4 bases and J dropped 4; count of bases not matched to a gene: 5. The CDR3 DNA is TGTGCCAGCAGCTCATCAGCGGGAGGCACCGGGGAGCTGTTTTTT. As protein: CASSSSAGGTGELFF. Using reference TRBV9 and TRBJ2-2 for the parts outside the CDR3, the full variable domain is DSGVTQTPKHLITATGQRVTLRCSPRSGDLSVYWYQQSLDQGLQFLIQYYNGEERAKGNILERFSAQQFPDLHSELNLSSLELGDSALYFCASSSSAGGTGELFFGEGSRLTVL.

This chain joins TRBV15 and TRBJ2-5, with a tentative D call TRBD1 (5 bases). CDR3 length: 14 residues. Germline CDR1 LNHNV, CDR2 YYDKDF (reference sequence). V was shortened by 0 bases and J by 4 bases, with 9 bases between the two germline ends. CDR3 coding DNA: TGTGCCACCAGCAGAGAGAGACAGAGAGAGACCCAGTACTTC. Translation gives CATSRERQRETQYF.

The rearrangement joins TRBV5-1 to TRBJ2-3; 9 positions match TRBD2. V trimming: 4 bases; J trimming: 2 bases; junction bases outside the gene matches: 5. The CDR3 is 15 amino acids. The germline gives CDR1 SGHRS, CDR2 YFSETQ. The CDR3 here is CASSRLAANTDTQYF. The DNA of the CDR3 is TGCGCCAGCAGCCGACTAGCGGCAAACACAGATACGCAGTATTTT.

The chain joins TRBV9 to TRBJ1-5, with a tentative D call TRBD1 (5 bases). This CDR3 is built from 15 residues. Germline V CDR1 and CDR2: SGDLS, YYNGEE. V lost 0 bases and J 6 bases, leaving 13 bases between the germline ends. This chain's CDR3 is CASSVAGLGGQPQHF. The DNA for the CDR3 is TGTGCCAGCAGCGTAGCAGGGTTGGGGGGTCAGCCCCAGCATTTT.